The source of this T cell receptor beta chain is a study of blood T cells in healthy people across ages. Points from the study as a whole: The percentage of naive T cells correlated strongly with TCR beta diversity.

Each donor's blood draw was 8.5 to 10 milliliters of peripheral blood. This clonotype was seen a handful of times. Its cognate antigen is unknown. Through a sample-barcoded 5' primer and a J-beta primer mix, a second PCR was run for roughly 7 to 12 cycles. With 12 random nucleotides, a template-switch adaptor tagged each individual cDNA molecule. TCRdb re-called the 5' RACE reads through MiXCR, storing one row per CDR3 protein. The table has about 1.7 million distinct CDR3 sequences, 28% seen once. The CDR3 runs 17 residues. Germline loops: CDR1 LGHDT, CDR2 YNNKEL (reference sequence). Trimming cost V 5 bases and J 0 bases, with 17 bases left between them.

The V and J genes are TRBV3-1 and TRBJ1-5; maybe TRBD1 (6 bases). What was sequenced was blood. The clonotype originates from a woman younger than 45 in good health. The CDR3 region is CASSAKGMGASNQPQHF. Here the CDR3 DNA reads TGTGCCAGCAGCGCCAAGGGTATGGGGGCTAGCAATCAGCCCCAGCATTTT.